This T cell receptor (beta chain) was recorded in a study of PD-1 blockade in classical Hodgkin lymphoma. Study-wide findings and caveats: A reduction in baseline TCR diversity was reportedly seen in newly diagnosed patients relative to healthy donors. Exclusion was applied to patients who started nivolumab under 1 year after ASCT. Complete responders' diversity at baseline resembled that of newly diagnosed patients.

CDR1 and CDR2 from the germline V gene are ENHRY and SYGVKD. This CDR3 contains 13 residues. Comment on this clone: No antigen is known for it. Relative to the germline gene, one junction end is altered; a read error may explain this.

Each patient relapsed following autologous stem cell transplantation, and prior brentuximab vedotin exposure differed. Sequencing used immunoSEQ multiplex PCR; TCRdb keeps in-frame clones, though not all of them. The sample shows 75,000 to 100,000 clones, 75% to 85% of them seen only once. The receptor was derived from a human donor with classical Hodgkin lymphoma. The chain uses TRBV10-3 and TRBJ2-7, with 7 bases identical to TRBD2. The source was peripheral blood mononuclear cells (PBMCs), collected before the second cycle of nivolumab. The CDR3 loop reads CAISEELARRQCF. The CDR3 bases are TGTGCCATCAGTGAGGAACTAGCGCGTAGGCAGTGCTTC.